This record covers a single T cell receptor beta chain. Its specificity is unknown. Germline V lookup: CDR1 SGHTA, CDR2 FQGNSA. This CDR3 is built from 16 residues. V was clipped by 2 bases and J by 4 bases; unmatched bases: 11. Treatment of all HIV participants took place in the United States. Until DNA extraction, the samples held between roughly 1-10 million cryopreserved PBMC. Running of the v3.0 immunoSEQ assay took place at survey level. TCRdb keeps only in-frame clones here, not all; method: immunoSEQ multiplex PCR. The repertoire holds about 28,000 clones, 85% to 95% seen once, with approximately 2.8% in the top ten. The data are from a study of long-term antiretroviral therapy in people with HIV. Whole-study findings and limits: At every time point, clones expanded before ART dominated the repertoire.

The source was unsorted PBMCs, collected 5.3 years after starting antiretroviral therapy. This receptor was identified in a man in his forties or fifties with HIV. The V call is TRBV7-2, the J call TRBJ2-7; 7 nucleotides align to TRBD2. CDR3 sequence: CASSLIRDYNPYEQYF. CDR3 coding DNA: TGTGCCAGCAGCTTAATCCGGGACTATAACCCATACGAGCAGTACTTC.